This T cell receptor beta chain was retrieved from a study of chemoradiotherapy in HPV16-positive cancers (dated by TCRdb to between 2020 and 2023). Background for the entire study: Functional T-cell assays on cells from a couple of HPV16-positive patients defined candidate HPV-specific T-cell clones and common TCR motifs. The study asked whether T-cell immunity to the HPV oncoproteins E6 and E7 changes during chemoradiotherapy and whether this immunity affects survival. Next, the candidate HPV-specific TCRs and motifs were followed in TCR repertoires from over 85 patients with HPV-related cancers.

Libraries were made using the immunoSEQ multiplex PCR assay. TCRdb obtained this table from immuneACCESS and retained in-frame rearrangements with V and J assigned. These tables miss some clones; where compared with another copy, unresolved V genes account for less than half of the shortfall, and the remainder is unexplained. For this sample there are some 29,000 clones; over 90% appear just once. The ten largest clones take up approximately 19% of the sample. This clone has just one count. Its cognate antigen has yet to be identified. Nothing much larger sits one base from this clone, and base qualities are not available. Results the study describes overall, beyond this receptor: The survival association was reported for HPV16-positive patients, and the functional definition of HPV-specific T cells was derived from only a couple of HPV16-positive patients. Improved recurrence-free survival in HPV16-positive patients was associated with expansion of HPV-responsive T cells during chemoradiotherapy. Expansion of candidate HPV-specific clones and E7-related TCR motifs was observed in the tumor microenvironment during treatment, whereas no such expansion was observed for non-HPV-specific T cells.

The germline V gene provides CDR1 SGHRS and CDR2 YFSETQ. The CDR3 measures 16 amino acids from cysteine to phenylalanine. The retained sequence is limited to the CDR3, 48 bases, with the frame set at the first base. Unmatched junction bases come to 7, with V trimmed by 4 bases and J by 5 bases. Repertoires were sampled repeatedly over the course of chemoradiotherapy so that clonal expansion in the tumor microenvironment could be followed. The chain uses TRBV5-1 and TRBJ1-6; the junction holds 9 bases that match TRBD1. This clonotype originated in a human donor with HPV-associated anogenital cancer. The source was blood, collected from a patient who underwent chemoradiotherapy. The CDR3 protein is CASSPRQGGNNSPLHF. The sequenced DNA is TGCGCCAGCAGCCCCAGACAGGGGGGGAATAATTCACCCCTCCACTTT.